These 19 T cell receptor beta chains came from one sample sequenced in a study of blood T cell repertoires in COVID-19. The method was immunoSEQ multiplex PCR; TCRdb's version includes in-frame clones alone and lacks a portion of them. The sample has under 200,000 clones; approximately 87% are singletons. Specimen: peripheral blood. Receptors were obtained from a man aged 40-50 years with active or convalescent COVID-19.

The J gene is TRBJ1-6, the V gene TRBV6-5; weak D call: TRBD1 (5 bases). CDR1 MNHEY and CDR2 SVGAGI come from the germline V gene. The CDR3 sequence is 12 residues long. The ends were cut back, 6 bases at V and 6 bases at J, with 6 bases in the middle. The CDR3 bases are TGTGCCAGCAGGCAGGGTAATTCACCCCTCCACTTT. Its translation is CASRQGNSPLHF.

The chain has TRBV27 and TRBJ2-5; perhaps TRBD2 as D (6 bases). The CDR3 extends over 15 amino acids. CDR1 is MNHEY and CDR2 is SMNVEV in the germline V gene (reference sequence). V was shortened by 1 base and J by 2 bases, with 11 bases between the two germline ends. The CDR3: CASSLWAGRQETQYF. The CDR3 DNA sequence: TGTGCCAGCAGTTTATGGGCGGGGAGGCAAGAGACCCAGTACTTC.

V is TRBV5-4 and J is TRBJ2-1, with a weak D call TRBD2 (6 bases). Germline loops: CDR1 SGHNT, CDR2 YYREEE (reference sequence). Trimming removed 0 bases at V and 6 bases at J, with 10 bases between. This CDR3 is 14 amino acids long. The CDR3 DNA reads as TGTGCCAGCAGCTTGGATGGGGGGTTCAATGAGCAGTTCTTC. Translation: CASSLDGGFNEQFF.

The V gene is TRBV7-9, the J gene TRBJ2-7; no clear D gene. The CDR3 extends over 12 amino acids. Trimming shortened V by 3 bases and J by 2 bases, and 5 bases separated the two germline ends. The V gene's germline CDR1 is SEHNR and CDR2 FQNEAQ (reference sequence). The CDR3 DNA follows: TGTGCCAGCAGCTTTACAACCTACGAGCAGTACTTC. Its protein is CASSFTTYEQYF. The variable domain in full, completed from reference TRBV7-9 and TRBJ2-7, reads DTGVSQNPRHKITKRGQNVTFRCDPISEHNRLYWYRQTLGQGPEFLTYFQNEAQLEKSRLLSDRFSAERPKGSFSTLEIQRTEQGDSAMYLCASSFTTYEQYFGPGTRLTVT.

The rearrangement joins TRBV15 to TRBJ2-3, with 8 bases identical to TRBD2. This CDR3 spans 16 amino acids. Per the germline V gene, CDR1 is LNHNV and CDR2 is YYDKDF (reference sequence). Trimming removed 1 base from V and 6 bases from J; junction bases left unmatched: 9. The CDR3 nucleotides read TGTGCCACCAGCAGAGGGAAAGCGGGGGTCTACGATACGCAGTATTTT. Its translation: CATSRGKAGVYDTQYF.

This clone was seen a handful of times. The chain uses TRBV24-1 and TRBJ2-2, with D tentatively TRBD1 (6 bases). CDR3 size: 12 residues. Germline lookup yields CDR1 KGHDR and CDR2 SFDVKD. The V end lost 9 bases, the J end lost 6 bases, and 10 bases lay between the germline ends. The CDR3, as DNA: TGTGCCACCGGTACAGGGTCCGGGGAGCTGTTTTTT. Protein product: CATGTGSGELFF.

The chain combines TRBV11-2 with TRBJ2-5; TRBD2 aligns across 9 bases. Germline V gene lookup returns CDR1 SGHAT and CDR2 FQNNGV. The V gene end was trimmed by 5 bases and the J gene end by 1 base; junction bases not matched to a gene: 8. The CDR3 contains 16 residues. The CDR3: CASSPGVAGAQETQYF. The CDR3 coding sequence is TGTGCCAGCAGCCCAGGGGTAGCGGGGGCCCAAGAGACCCAGTACTTC.

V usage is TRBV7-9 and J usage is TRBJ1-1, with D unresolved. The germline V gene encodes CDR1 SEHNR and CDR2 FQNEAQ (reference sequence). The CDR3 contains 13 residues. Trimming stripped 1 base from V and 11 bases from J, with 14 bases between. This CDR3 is CASSLELVREAFF. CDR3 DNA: TGTGCCAGCAGCTTAGAACTTGTTAGGGAGGCTTTCTTT. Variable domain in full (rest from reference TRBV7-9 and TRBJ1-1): DTGVSQNPRHKITKRGQNVTFRCDPISEHNRLYWYRQTLGQGPEFLTYFQNEAQLEKSRLLSDRFSAERPKGSFSTLEIQRTEQGDSAMYLCASSLELVREAFFGQGTRLTVV.

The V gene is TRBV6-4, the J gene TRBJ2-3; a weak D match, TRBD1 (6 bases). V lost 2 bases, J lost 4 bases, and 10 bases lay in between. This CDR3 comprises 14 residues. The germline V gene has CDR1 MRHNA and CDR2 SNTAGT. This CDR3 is CASSDTPGADTQYF. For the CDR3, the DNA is TGTGCCAGCAGTGACACCCCAGGGGCAGATACGCAGTATTTT.

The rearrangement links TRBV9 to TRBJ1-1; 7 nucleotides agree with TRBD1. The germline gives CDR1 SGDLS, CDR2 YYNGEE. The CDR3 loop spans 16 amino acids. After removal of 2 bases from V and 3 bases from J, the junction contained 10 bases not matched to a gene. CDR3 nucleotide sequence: TGTGCCAGCAGCGTGGCGGACAGGAACGATGACACTGAAGCTTTCTTT. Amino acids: CASSVADRNDDTEAFF.

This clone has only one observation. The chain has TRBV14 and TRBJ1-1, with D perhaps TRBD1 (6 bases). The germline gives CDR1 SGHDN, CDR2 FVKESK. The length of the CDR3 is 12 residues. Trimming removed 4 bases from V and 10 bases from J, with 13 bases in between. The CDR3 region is CASSRVGASAFF. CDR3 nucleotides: TGTGCCAGCAGCCGTGTGGGGGCGTCAGCTTTCTTT.

CDR3 in amino acids: CASSLEWGRGRLDTQYF. The CDR3 DNA sequence: TGTGCCAGCAGCTTAGAGTGGGGGAGGGGGAGGTTAGATACGCAGTATTTT. The rearrangement uses TRBV11-2 and TRBJ2-3, with a possible D match to TRBD2 (7 bases). This CDR3 comprises 17 residues. Germline lookup yields CDR1 SGHAT and CDR2 FQNNGV. Trimming cost V 0 bases and J 5 bases, with 18 bases left between them.

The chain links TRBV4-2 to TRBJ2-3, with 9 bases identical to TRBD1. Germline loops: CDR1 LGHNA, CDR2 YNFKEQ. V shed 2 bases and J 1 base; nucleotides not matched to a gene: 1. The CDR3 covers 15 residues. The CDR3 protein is CASSQRTGGTDTQYF. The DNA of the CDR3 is TGTGCCAGCAGCCAAAGGACAGGGGGCACAGATACGCAGTATTTT.

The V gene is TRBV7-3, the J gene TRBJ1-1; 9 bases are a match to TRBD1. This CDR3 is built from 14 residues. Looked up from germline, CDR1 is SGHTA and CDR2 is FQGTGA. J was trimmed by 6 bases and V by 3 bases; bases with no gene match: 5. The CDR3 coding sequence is TGTGCCAGCAGCTTGACAGGGGGTGGGGCTGAAGCTTTCTTT. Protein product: CASSLTGGGAEAFF.

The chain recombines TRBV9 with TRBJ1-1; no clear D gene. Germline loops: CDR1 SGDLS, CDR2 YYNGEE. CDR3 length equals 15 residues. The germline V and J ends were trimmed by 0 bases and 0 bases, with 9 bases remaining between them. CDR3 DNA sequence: TGTGCCAGCAGCGTAGGACGGAGAATGAACACTGAAGCTTTCTTT. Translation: CASSVGRRMNTEAFF. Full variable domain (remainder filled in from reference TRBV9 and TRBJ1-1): DSGVTQTPKHLITATGQRVTLRCSPRSGDLSVYWYQQSLDQGLQFLIQYYNGEERAKGNILERFSAQQFPDLHSELNLSSLELGDSALYFCASSVGRRMNTEAFFGQGTRLTVV.

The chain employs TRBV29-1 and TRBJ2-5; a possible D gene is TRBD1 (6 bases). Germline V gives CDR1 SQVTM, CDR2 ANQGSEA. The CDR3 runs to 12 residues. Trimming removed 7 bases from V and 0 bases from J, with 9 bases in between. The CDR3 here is CSARTDQETQYF. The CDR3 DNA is TGCAGCGCCCGGACAGACCAAGAGACCCAGTACTTC.

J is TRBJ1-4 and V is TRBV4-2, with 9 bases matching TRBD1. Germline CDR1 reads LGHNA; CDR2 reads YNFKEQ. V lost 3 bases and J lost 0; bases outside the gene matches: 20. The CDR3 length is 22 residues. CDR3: CASSHDRGSPSSLKTTNEKLFF. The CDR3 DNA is TGTGCCAGCAGCCATGACAGGGGGTCACCTTCCAGCCTCAAGACAACTAATGAAAAACTGTTTTTT.

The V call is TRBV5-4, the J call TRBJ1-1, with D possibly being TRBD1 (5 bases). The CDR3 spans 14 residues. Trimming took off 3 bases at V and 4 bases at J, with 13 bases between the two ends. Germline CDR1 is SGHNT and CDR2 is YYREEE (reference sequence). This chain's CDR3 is CASSSPRGVTEAFF. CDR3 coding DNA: TGTGCCAGCAGCTCGCCCCGGGGGGTCACTGAAGCTTTCTTT.

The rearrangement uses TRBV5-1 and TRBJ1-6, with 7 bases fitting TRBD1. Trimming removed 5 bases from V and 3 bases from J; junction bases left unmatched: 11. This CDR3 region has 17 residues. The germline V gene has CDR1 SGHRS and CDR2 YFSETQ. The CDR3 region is CASRPTFTGDYNSPLHF. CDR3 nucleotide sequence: TGCGCCAGCAGACCCACTTTCACAGGGGACTATAATTCACCCCTCCACTTT.